The clone carrying this TCR beta chain was counted a few times. Its specificity is not known. For the second PCR, which ran for roughly 7 to 11 cycles, a sample-barcoded 5' primer and a J-beta primer mix were used. TCRdb re-called the 5' RACE reads through MiXCR, storing one row per CDR3 protein. The data hold roughly 800,000 distinct CDR3 sequences, with roughly 53% observed a single time. This entry comes from a study of blood T cells in healthy people across ages. Findings of the study overall: The unsorted PBMCs prevented any conclusive comparison of naive versus antigen-experienced cells.

V gave up 1 base and J gave up 2 bases, with 6 bases separating them. Per the germline V gene, CDR1 is SGHAT and CDR2 is FQNNGV. The CDR3 is 13 residues long. The receptor comes from a man older than 75 in good health. The specimen was blood. The genes are TRBV11-2 and TRBJ2-7; D gene ambiguous. CDR3 in DNA: TGTGCCAGCAGCTTAGGGATAACCTACGAGCAGTACTTC. Its translation: CASSLGITYEQYF.